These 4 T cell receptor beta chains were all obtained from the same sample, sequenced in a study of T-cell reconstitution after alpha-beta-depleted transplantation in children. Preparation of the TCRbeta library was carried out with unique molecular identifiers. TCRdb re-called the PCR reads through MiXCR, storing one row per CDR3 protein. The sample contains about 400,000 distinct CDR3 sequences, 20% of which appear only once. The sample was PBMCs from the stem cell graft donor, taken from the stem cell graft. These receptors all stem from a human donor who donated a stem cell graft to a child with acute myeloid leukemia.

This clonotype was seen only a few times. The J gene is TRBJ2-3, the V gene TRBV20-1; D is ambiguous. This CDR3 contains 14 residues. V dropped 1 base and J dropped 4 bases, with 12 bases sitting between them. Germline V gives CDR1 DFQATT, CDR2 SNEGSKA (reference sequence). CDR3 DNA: TGCAGTGCTAGAGGCCTTTTTAGGCCAGATACGCAGTATTTT. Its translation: CSARGLFRPDTQYF.

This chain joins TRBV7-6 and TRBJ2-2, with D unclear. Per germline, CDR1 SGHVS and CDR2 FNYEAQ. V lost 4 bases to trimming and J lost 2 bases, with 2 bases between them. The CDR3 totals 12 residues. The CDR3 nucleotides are TGTGCCAGCAGCTATAACACCGGGGAGCTGTTTTTT. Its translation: CASSYNTGELFF.

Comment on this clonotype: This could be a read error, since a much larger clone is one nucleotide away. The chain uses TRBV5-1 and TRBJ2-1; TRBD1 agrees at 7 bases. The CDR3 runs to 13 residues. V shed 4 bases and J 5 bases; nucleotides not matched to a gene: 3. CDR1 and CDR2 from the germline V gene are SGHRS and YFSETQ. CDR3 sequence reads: CASSVGQNNEQFF. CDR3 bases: TGCGCCAGCAGCGTGGGACAGAACAATGAGCAGTTCTTC. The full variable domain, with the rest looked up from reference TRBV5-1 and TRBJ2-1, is KAGVTQTPRYLIKTRGQQVTLSCSPISGHRSVSWYQQTPGQGLQFLFEYFSETQRNKGNFPGRFSGRQFSNSRSEMNVSTLELGDSALYLCASSVGQNNEQFFGPGTRLTVL.

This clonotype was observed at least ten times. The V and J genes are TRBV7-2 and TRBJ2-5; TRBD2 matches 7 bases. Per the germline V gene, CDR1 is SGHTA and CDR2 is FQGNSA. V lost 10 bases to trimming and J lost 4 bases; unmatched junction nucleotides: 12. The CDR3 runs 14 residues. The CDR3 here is CATAGREWLETQYF. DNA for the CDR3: TGTGCCACAGCGGGACGGGAGTGGTTAGAGACCCAGTACTTC.